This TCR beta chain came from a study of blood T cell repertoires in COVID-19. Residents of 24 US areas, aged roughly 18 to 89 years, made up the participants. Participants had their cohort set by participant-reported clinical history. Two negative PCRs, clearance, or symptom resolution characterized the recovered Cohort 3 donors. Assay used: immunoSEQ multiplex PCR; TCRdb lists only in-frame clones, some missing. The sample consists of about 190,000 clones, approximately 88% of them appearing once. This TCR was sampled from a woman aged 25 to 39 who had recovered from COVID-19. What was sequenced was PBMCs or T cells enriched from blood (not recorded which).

The CDR3 here is CASSTGGLSNQPQHF. In DNA, the CDR3 is TGTGCCAGTAGTACAGGGGGTCTTAGCAATCAGCCCCAGCATTTT. The rearrangement joins TRBV19 to TRBJ1-5; 7 positions agree with TRBD1. Trimming removed 4 bases from V and 0 bases from J; junction bases left unmatched: 3. The length of the CDR3 is 15 residues. The germline CDR1 and CDR2 sequences are LNHDA and SQIVND (reference sequence).